Below, one T cell receptor beta chain is given with its context. Antigen: not known. Second-dose schedules of about 4 or about 12 weeks were combined. The assay was immunoSEQ multiplex PCR, and TCRdb's table has in-frame clones only and misses some. The repertoire holds approximately 100,000 clones, roughly 86% seen once, with 10% in the top ten. The sample is drawn from a study of T cell responses to AZD1222 COVID-19 vaccine. Study-level findings and limits: Nearly half of unique spike-specific TCRs reportedly avoided B.1.351 and B.1.1.7 mutated regions. With dominance at 160-218 and 743-854, vaccine-associated CD4 TCRs spanned spike. White British people made up most donors, females outnumbered males, and clonal diversity was possibly underestimated.

The CDR3 is 14 residues long. Trimming removed 7 bases from V and 3 bases from J; junction bases left unmatched: 8. Germline V gene lookup returns CDR1 SNHLY and CDR2 FYNNEI. The chain carries TRBV2 and TRBJ2-5, with 7 positions matching TRBD1. Here the sequenced sample was peripheral blood, taken 28 days after the second AZD1222 dose. The receptor's source is an adult who received the AZD1222 COVID-19 vaccine. The DNA for the CDR3 is TGTGCCAGCACCGAACCAACAGGGGAAGAGACCCAGTACTTC. Translating gives CASTEPTGEETQYF.